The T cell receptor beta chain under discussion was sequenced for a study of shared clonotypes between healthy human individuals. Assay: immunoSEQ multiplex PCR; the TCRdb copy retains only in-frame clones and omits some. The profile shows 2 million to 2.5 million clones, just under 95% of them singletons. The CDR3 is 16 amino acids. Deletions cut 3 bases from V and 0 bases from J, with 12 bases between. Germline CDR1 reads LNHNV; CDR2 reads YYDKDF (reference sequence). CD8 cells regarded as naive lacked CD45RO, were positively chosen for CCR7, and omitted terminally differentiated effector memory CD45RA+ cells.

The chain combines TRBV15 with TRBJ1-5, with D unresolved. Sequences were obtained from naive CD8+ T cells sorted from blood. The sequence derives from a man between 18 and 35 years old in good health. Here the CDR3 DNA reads TGTGCCACCAGCAGGGAGACAAAAGATAGCAATCAGCCCCAGCATTTT. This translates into CATSRETKDSNQPQHF.